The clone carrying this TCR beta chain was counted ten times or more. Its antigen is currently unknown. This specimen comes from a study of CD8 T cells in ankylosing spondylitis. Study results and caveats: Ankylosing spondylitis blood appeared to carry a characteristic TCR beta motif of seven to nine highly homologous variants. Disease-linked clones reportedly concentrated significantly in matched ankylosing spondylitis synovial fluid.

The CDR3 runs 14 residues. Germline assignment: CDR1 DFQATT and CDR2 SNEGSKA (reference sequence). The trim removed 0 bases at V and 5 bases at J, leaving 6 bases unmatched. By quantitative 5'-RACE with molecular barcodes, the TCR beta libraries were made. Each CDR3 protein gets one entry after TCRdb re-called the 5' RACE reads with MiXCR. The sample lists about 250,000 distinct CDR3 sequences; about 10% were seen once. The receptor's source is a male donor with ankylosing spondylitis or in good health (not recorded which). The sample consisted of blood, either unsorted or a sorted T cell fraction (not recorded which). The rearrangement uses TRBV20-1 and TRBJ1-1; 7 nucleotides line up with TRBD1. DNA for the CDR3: TGCAGTGCTAGAGAACCAGGGGGTGTGACTGAAGCTTTCTTT. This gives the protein CSAREPGGVTEAFF.